This TCR beta chain was recorded in a study of blood T cell repertoires in COVID-19. As for the study in general: Samples came from the United States, Italy and Spain, spanning acute and convalescent COVID-19.

In the source study's methods: Amplified reference gene primers provided the basis for estimating nucleated cell counts. Method: immunoSEQ multiplex PCR; TCRdb's copy keeps in-frame clones and lacks some. The DNA gave D and trimming, while V, J and clone size come from that table. The sample shows 130,000 to 150,000 clones, roughly 88% of them seen only once. Germline V CDR1 and CDR2: MNHEY, SMNVEV (reference sequence). The CDR3 runs 13 residues. V was cut by 6 bases and J by 4 bases, with 10 bases left in between. The chain recombines TRBV27 with TRBJ2-1, with D maybe TRBD2 (5 bases). The source of this sequence is a man between 60 and 75 years old with active or convalescent COVID-19. Sequencing input: peripheral blood. CDR3 sequence: CASSGLTYNEQFF. In DNA form, the CDR3 reads TGTGCCAGCAGCGGACTGACTTACAATGAGCAGTTCTTC.